A selection of T cell receptor beta chains follows, all from one sample in a study of T cell responses to AZD1222 COVID-19 vaccine. The repertoire was sequenced with immunoSEQ multiplex PCR; TCRdb's copy has only in-frame clones and lacks some. The sample gives 120,000 to 150,000 clones, around nine tenths of which show up once; roughly 5.6% is in the top ten. Specimen: peripheral blood, collected on day 0 of AZD1222 vaccination. The receptor source for this set is an adult in good health. Each CDR3 is given with its conserved first and last residue. The D gene is left open where the match is weak. The size entry is marked missing in some rows and otherwise reads once, few, many or a size class.

v_call	d_call	clone_size	j_call	cdr3_nt	cdr3_aa
TRBV19	NA	NA	TRBJ2-1	TGTGCCAGTAGTATGGGGGTCGAGCAGTTCTTC	CASSMGVEQFF
TRBV11-3	TRBD2	NA	TRBJ2-7	TGTGCCAGCAGCCCGGGACTAGCCGACGAGCAGTACTTC	CASSPGLADEQYF
TRBV3-1/TRBV3-2	NA	NA	TRBJ2-7	TGTGCCAGCAGCCAAAAACAGGGATCTATTCCCTACGAGCAGTACTTC	CASSQKQGSIPYEQYF
TRBV4-3	TRBD1	NA	TRBJ2-7	TGCGCCCCAAGGGCAGGGACAGGGTCCTACGAGCAGTACTTC	CAPRAGTGSYEQYF
TRBV11-1	TRBD2	NA	TRBJ2-1	TGTGCCAGCAGCTGGGGTGCAACTAGCGGGAATAATGAGCAGTTCTTC	CASSWGATSGNNEQFF
TRBV12-3/TRBV12-4	NA	NA	TRBJ1-2	TGTGCCAGCAGTTTAGCGCTACGAAATGGCTACACCTTC	CASSLALRNGYTF
TRBV5-6	TRBD2	few	TRBJ2-3	TGTGCCAGCAGCTCGGGACTAGCCCCAGATACGCAGTATTTT	CASSSGLAPDTQYF
TRBV7-9	NA	once	TRBJ1-5	TGTGCCAGCAGTGAGGGCAATCAGCCCCAGCATTTT	CASSEGNQPQHF
TRBV12-5	NA	NA	TRBJ1-1	TGTGCTAGTGGTTTGGGGGAAAAGGTAACTGAAGCTTTCTTT	CASGLGEKVTEAFF
TRBV5-1	NA	NA	TRBJ2-2	TGCGCCAGCAGCATAGGCGGGAACACCGGGGAGCTGTTTTTT	CASSIGGNTGELFF
TRBV20-1	NA	once	TRBJ2-2	TGCAGTGCTAGTTCCGCGGGAAACACCGGGGAGCTGTTTTTT	CSASSAGNTGELFF
TRBV3-1/TRBV3-2	NA	once	TRBJ2-1	TGTGCCAGCAGCCGTTCAGGGGAAAGGTTCTTC	CASSRSGERFF
TRBV10-3	NA	once	TRBJ1-6	TGTGCCATCAGTGAGTTAGGGAATTCACCCCTCCACTTT	CAISELGNSPLHF
TRBV6-6	NA	NA	TRBJ2-7	TGTGCCAGCAGGCGGACGGACCGATCTAACGAGCAGTACTTC	CASRRTDRSNEQYF
TRBV21-1	NA	NA	TRBJ1-1	TGTGCCAGCGATTTTTCTGAAGCTTTCTTT	CASDFSEAFF
TRBV11-3	NA	NA	TRBJ1-1	TGTGCCAGCAGCTTAGGGGCAGTCACTGAAGCTTTCTTT	CASSLGAVTEAFF
TRBV7-2	TRBD2	NA	TRBJ2-3	TGTGCCAGCAGCTTAGCGGGAGGGGCGGGCACAGATACGCAGTATTTT	CASSLAGGAGTDTQYF
TRBV7-3	NA	NA	TRBJ2-1	TGTGCCAGCAGCGCGAATTACAATGAGCAGTTCTTC	CASSANYNEQFF
TRBV7-9	NA	NA	TRBJ1-4	TGTGCCAGCAGCCTAAGAGGACAGCTGAATGAAAAACTGTTTTTT	CASSLRGQLNEKLFF
TRBV12-5	NA	NA	TRBJ1-5	TGTGCTAGTGGACCTCCGGGGGGGCGCTATCAGCCCCAGCATTTT	CASGPPGGRYQPQHF
TRBV19	NA	NA	TRBJ2-3	TGTGCCAGTAGTATCGTGGGGGCGGGCACAGATACGCAGTATTTT	CASSIVGAGTDTQYF
TRBV7-9	NA	once	TRBJ1-2	TGTGCCAGCAGCTTAGCGGCCGGGGCCAGGGGCTACACCTTC	CASSLAAGARGYTF
TRBV5-5	TRBD1	NA	TRBJ1-3	TGTGCCAGCAGGTCAGGGGGCGGAGAGTATGGAAACACCATATATTTT	CASRSGGGEYGNTIYF
TRBV18	TRBD1	NA	TRBJ1-1	TGTGCCAGCTCACCCTCAGGGGGCGTTACTGAAGCTTTCTTT	CASSPSGGVTEAFF
TRBV29-1	NA	NA	TRBJ2-7	TGCAGCGTTTCAGGGGGGGATCGTGACGAGCAGTACTTC	CSVSGGDRDEQYF
TRBV7-2	TRBD2	NA	TRBJ2-5	TGTGCCAGCAGCCTCTGGACTAGCGGGGGGTGGAAGACCCAGTACTTC	CASSLWTSGGWKTQYF
TRBV2	NA	NA	TRBJ1-1	TGTGCCAGCAGTGAGGGCAGGGGCACTGAAGCTTTCTTT	CASSEGRGTEAFF
TRBV27	NA	NA	TRBJ1-2	TGTGCCAGCAAGCCAAACGCAATGAGAGCTAACTATGGCTACACCTTC	CASKPNAMRANYGYTF
TRBV6-2/TRBV6-3	NA	NA	TRBJ1-1	TGTGCCAGCAGCCCCGGGCGTGAAGCTTTCTTT	CASSPGREAFF
TRBV2	NA	NA	TRBJ1-4	TGTGCCAGCAGTGAAGGTAACCAAGGGTTGGAAAAACTGTTTTTT	CASSEGNQGLEKLFF
TRBV14	NA	few	TRBJ1-4	TGTGCCAGCAGCCAATCGGCCCTCACAGGGTATAATGAAAAACTGTTTTTT	CASSQSALTGYNEKLFF
TRBV6-5	NA	NA	TRBJ2-4	TGTGCCAGCACTGCCGGGACGACAAACATTCAGTACTTC	CASTAGTTNIQYF
TRBV9	NA	NA	TRBJ2-1	TGTGCCAGCAGCCCCGGTTCGGCCTACTCCTACAATGAGCAGTTCTTC	CASSPGSAYSYNEQFF
TRBV4-2	NA	NA	TRBJ1-1	TGTGCCAGCAGCCAAGACACCATGAACACTGAAGCTTTCTTT	CASSQDTMNTEAFF
TRBV27	TRBD1	NA	TRBJ2-7	TGTGCCAGCAGCAAGAGGGTGGTACAGGGGAGCCACGAGCAGTACTTC	CASSKRVVQGSHEQYF
TRBV6-1	NA	NA	TRBJ2-3	TGTGCCAGCAGAGGGAGTTCGACAGATACGCAGTATTTT	CASRGSSTDTQYF
TRBV5-8	NA	once	TRBJ1-5	TGTGCCAGCAGCTTACCGATTGGCGGCAATCAGCCCCAGCATTTT	CASSLPIGGNQPQHF
TRBV7-2	NA	NA	TRBJ2-7	TGTGCCAGCAGCGCGGGCTTAGCGTTCGAGCAGTACTTC	CASSAGLAFEQYF
TRBV5-3	NA	NA	TRBJ1-1	TGTGCCAGAAGCTGGAACGGACAGCCAACGGGGGTGAACACTGAAGCTTTCTTT	CARSWNGQPTGVNTEAFF
TRBV19	TRBD2	NA	TRBJ2-3	TGTGCCAGTACCGCCCCGGGACTAGCGGGTGATACGCAGTATTTT	CASTAPGLAGDTQYF
TRBV21-1	NA	once	TRBJ2-5	TGTGCCAGCAGCAAGGCTCAGGGGGCAGAGACCCAGTACTTC	CASSKAQGAETQYF
TRBV2	NA	NA	TRBJ1-5	TGTGCCAGCAGCGAGACAGGAAATAGCAATCAGCCCCAGCATTTT	CASSETGNSNQPQHF